This TCR beta chain derives from a study of blood T cell repertoires in COVID-19. Overall study context: The origin of the acute and convalescent COVID-19 samples was the United States, Italy and Spain.

Only in-frame clones appear in the TCRdb table, and some are missing; sequencing was by immunoSEQ multiplex PCR. Of about 220,000 clones in the sample, 83% are singletons; the top ten hold about 5.3%. Germline values: CDR1 LNHDA, CDR2 SQIVND (reference sequence). The CDR3 has 18 residues. V trimming: 3 bases; J trimming: 7 bases; junction bases outside the gene matches: 18. This clone was counted once. This clonotype was sampled from a woman aged 45-65 years who had been exposed to COVID-19. V usage is TRBV19 and J usage is TRBJ1-3, with 7 bases fitting TRBD1. The sequencing sample was made of PBMCs or T cells enriched from blood (not recorded which). In DNA form, the CDR3 reads TGTGCCAGTAGTATCGCCCTCTCGACAGGGACGCTTCGGAACACCATATATTTT. Encoded protein: CASSIALSTGTLRNTIYF. Drawing the rest from reference TRBV19 and TRBJ1-3, the complete variable domain is DGGITQSPKYLFRKEGQNVTLSCEQNLNHDAMYWYRQDPGQGLRLIYYSQIVNDFQKGDIAEGYSVSREKKESFPLTVTSAQKNPTAFYLCASSIALSTGTLRNTIYFGEGSWLTVV.